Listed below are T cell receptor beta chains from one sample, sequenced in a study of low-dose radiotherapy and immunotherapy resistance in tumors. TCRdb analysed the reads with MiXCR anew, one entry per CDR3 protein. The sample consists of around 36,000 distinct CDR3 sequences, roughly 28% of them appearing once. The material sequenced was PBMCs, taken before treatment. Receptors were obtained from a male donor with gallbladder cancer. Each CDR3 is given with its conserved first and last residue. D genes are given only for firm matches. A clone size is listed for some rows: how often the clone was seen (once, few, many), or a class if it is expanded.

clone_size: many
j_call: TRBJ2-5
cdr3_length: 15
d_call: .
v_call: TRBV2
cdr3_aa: CASRPRTTWGETQYF
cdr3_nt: TGTGCCAGCAGGCCCAGGACTACCTGGGGGGAGACCCAGTACTTC

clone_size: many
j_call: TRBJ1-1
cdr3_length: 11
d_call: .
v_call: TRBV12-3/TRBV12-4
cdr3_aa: CASKLGIEAFF
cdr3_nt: TGTGCCAGCAAATTGGGGATTGAAGCTTTCTTT

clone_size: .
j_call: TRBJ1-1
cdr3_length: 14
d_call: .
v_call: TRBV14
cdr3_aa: CASSFAIPNTEAFF
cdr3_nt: TGTGCCAGCAGCTTCGCGATACCGAACACTGAAGCTTTCTTT

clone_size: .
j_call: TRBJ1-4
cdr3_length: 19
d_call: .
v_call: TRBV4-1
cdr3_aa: CASSQDQTPGQEKLFFFFF
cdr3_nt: .

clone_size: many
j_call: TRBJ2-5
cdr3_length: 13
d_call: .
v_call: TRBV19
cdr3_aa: CASSIDFPETQYF
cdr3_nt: TGTGCCAGTAGTATAGATTTCCCAGAGACCCAGTACTTC

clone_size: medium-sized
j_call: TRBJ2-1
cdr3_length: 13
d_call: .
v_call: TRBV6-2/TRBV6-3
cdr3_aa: CASSAIAGGEQFF
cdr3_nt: TGTGCCAGCAGTGCTATCGCCGGCGGTGAGCAGTTCTTC

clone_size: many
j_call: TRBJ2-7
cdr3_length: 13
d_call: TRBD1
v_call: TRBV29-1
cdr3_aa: CSARTGGSYEQYF
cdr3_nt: TGCAGCGCCAGGACAGGGGGCTCGTACGAGCAGTACTTC

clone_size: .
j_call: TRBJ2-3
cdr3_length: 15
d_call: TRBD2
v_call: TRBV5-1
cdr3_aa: CASSPTSGRSDTQYF
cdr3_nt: TGCGCCAGCAGCCCGACTAGCGGGAGGAGTGATACGCAGTATTTT

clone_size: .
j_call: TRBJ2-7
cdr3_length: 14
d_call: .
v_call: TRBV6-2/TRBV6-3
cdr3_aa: CASSDGTYTYEQYF
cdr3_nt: TGTGCCAGCAGTGACGGGACCTACACCTACGAGCAGTACTTC

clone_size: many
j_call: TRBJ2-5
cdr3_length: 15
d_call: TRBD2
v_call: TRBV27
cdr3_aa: CASSSVSGSGETQYF
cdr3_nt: TGTGCCAGCAGTTCCGTAAGCGGGAGTGGAGAGACCCAGTACTTC

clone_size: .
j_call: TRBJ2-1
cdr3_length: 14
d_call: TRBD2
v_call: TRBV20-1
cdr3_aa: CSAQLAGGLNEQFF
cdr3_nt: TGCAGTGCTCAACTAGCGGGAGGTCTCAATGAGCAGTTCTTC

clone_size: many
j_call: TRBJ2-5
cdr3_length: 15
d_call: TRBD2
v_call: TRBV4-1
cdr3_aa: CASSLGTSPGETQYF
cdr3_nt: TGCGCCAGCAGCCTTGGGACTAGTCCGGGGGAGACCCAGTACTTC

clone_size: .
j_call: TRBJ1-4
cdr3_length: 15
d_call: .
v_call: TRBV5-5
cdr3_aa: CASASGQAANEKLFF
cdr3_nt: TGTGCCAGCGCCTCGGGGCAGGCCGCTAATGAAAAACTGTTTTTT

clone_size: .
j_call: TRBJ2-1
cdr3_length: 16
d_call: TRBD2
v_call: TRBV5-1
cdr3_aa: CASSPQISGGYNEQFF
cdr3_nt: TGCGCCAGCAGCCCCCAGATCAGCGGGGGTTACAATGAGCAGTTCTTC

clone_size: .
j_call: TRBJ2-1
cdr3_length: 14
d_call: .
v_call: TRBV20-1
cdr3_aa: CSASKSFFYNEQFF
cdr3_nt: TGCAGTGCTAGTAAGAGCTTCTTCTACAATGAGCAGTTCTTC

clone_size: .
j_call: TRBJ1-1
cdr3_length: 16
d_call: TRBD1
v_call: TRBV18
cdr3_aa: CASSPSTGSMWTEAFF
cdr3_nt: TGTGCCAGCTCACCATCGACAGGGTCGATGTGGACTGAAGCTTTCTTT

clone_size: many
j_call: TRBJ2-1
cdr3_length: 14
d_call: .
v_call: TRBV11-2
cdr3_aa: CASSLSQARNEQFF
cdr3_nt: TGTGCCAGCAGCTTATCCCAGGCTCGCAATGAGCAGTTCTTC

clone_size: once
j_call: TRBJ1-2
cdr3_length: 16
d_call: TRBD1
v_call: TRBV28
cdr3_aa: CASSFLHTGQGIGYTF
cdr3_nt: TGTGCCAGCAGTTTCCTCCATACGGGACAGGGTATTGGCTACACCTTC

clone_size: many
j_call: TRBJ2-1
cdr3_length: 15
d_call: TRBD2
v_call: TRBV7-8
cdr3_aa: CASSLFGGRYREQFF
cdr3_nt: TGTGCCAGCAGCTTATTCGGCGGGAGATACCGTGAGCAGTTCTTC

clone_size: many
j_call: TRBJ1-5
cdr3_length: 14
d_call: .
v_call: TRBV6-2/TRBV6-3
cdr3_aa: CASSSVGEPEPQHF
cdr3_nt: TGTGCCAGCAGTTCGGTCGGGGAGCCTGAGCCCCAGCATTTT

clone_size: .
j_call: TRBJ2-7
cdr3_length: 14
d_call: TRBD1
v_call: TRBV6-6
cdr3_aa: CASGDGQGAYEQYF
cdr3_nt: TGTGCCAGCGGAGATGGACAGGGGGCGTACGAGCAGTACTTC

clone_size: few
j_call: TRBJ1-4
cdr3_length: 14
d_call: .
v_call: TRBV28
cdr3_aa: CASSFVSHNEKLFF
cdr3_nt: TGTGCCAGCAGTTTTGTCAGCCATAATGAAAAACTGTTTTTT

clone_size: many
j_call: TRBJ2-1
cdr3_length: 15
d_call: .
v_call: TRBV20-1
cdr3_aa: CSAPNGGSSYNEQFF
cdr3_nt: TGCAGTGCCCCCAATGGCGGAAGTTCCTACAATGAGCAGTTCTTC

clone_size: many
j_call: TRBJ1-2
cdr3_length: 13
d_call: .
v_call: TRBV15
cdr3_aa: CATSREAEIGYTF
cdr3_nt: TGTGCCACCAGCAGAGAGGCAGAGATAGGCTACACCTTC

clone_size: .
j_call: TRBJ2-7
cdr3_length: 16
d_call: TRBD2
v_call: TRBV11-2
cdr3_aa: CASSLRLAGATHEQYF
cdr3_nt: TGTGCCAGCAGCCTCCGACTAGCGGGAGCTACCCACGAGCAGTACTTC

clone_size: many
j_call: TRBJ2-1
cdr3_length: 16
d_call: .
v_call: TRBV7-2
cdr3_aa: CASSPVRGASYNEQFF
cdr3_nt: TGTGCCAGCAGCCCTGTGCGGGGAGCGTCATACAATGAGCAGTTCTTC

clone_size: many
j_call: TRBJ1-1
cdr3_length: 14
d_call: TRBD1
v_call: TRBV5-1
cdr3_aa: CASSPLTGGTEAFF
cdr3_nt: TGCGCCAGCAGCCCACTTACAGGGGGGACTGAAGCTTTCTTT

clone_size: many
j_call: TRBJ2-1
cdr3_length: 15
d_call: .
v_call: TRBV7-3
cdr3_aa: CASSLTGAGDNEQFF
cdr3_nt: TGTGCCAGCAGCTTGACGGGGGCAGGGGACAATGAGCAGTTCTTC

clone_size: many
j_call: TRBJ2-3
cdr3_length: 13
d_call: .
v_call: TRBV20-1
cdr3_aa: CKGGASSTDTQYF
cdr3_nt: TGCAAAGGGGGGGCTTCTAGCACAGATACGCAGTATTTT

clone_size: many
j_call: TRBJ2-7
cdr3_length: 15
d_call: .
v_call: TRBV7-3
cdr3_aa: CASSPGGLNTYEQYF
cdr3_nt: TGTGCCAGCAGCCCAGGGGGACTAAACACCTACGAGCAGTACTTC

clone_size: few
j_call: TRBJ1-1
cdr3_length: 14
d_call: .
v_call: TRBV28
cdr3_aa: CASSTQGGNTEAFF
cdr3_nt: TGTGCCAGCAGTACTCAAGGGGGGAACACTGAAGCTTTCTTT

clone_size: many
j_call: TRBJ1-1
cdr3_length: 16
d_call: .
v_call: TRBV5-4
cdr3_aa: CASSLFPRGGGTEAFF
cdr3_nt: TGTGCCAGCAGCTTGTTCCCCAGGGGAGGAGGCACTGAAGCTTTCTTT

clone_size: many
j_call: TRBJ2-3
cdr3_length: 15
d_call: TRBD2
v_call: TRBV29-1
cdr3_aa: CSVELAGGGTDTQYF
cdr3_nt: TGCAGCGTTGAACTAGCGGGGGGGGGCACAGATACGCAGTATTTT

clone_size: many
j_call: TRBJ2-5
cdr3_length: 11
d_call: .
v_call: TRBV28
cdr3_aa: CVALEGETQYF
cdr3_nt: TGTGTTGCGCTCGAGGGGGAGACCCAGTACTTC

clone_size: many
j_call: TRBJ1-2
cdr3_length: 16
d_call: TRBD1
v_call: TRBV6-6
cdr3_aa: CASSYSRTGGVDGYTF
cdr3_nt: TGTGCCAGCAGTTACTCGAGGACAGGGGGCGTGGATGGCTACACCTTC

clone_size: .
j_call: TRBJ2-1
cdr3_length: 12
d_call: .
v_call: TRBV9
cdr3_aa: CASSVGRSEQFF
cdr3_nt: TGTGCCAGCAGCGTGGGACGCAGTGAGCAGTTCTTC

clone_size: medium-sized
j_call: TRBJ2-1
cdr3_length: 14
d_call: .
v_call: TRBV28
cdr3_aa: CASSHGPSYNEQFF
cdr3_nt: TGTGCCAGCTCCCACGGGCCCTCCTACAATGAGCAGTTCTTC

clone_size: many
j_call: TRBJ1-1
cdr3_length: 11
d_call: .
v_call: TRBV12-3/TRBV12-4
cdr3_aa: CASSPGVEAFF
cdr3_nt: TGTGCCAGCAGTCCCGGGGTTGAAGCTTTCTTT

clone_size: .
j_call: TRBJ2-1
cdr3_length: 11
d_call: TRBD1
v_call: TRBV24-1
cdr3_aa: CARDRGNEQFF
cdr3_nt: TGTGCCAGAGACAGGGGCAATGAGCAGTTCTTC

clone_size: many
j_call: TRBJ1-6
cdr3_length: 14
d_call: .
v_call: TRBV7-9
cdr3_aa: CASSLVPENSPLHF
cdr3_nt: TGTGCCAGCAGCTTAGTCCCAGAGAATTCACCCCTCCACTTT

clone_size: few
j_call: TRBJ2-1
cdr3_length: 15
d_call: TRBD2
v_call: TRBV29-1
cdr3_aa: CSVEGGGRMLNEQFF
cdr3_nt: TGCAGCGTTGAGGGGGGCGGGAGGATGCTAAATGAGCAGTTCTTC

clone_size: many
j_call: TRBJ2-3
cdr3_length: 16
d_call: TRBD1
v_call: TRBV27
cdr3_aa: CASSLSPGGIADTQYF
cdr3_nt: TGTGCCAGCAGTTTATCCCCAGGGGGCATCGCAGATACGCAGTATTTT

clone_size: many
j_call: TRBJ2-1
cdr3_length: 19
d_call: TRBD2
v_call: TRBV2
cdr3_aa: CASSEPIGLAMSSYNEQFF
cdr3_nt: TGTGCCAGCAGTGAACCCATCGGACTAGCGATGAGCTCCTACAATGAGCAGTTCTTC

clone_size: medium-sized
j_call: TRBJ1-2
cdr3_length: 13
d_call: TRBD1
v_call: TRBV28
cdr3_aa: CASSFRDRGGYTF
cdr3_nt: TGTGCCAGCAGTTTCCGGGACAGGGGTGGCTACACCTTC

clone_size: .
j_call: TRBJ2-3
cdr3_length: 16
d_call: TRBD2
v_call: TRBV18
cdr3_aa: CASSPRGAGGPDTQYF
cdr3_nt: TGTGCCAGCTCACCGAGAGGAGCGGGGGGGCCAGATACGCAGTATTTT

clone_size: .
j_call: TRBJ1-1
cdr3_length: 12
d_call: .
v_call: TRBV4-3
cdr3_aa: CASSRAGTEAFF
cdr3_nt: TGCGCCAGCAGCCGAGCGGGGACTGAAGCTTTCTTT

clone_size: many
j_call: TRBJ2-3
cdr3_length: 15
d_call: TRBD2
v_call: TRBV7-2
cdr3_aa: CASSFGGAGTDTQYF
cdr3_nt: TGTGCCAGCAGCTTCGGGGGGGCCGGAACAGATACGCAGTATTTT

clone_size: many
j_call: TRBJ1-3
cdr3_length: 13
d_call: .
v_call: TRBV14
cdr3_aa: CASSDSRGDTIYF
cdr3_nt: TGTGCCAGCAGCGACTCGAGGGGGGACACCATATATTTT

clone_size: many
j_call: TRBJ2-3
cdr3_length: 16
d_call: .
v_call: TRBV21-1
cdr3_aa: CASSKAWWCCTDTQYF
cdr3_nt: TGTGCCAGCAGCAAAGCGTGGTGGTGCTGCACAGATACGCAGTATTTT

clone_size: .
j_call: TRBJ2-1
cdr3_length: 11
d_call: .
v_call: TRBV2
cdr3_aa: CASNRGGEQFF
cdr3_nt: TGTGCCAGCAACAGGGGGGGTGAGCAGTTCTTC

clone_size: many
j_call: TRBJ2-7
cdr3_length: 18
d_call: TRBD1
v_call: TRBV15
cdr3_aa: CATSRVDRSQKTSYEQYF
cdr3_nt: TGTGCCACCAGCAGGGTGGACAGGTCCCAGAAAACCTCCTACGAGCAGTACTTC

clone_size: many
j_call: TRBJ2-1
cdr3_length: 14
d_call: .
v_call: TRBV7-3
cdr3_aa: CASSALSGYNEQFF
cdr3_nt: TGTGCCAGCAGCGCCCTTAGCGGTTACAATGAGCAGTTCTTC